Below are 21 T cell receptor beta chains sequenced from a single sample in a study of human T cells and chemical hapten exposure (dated by TCRdb to the early 2020s). Library method: RACE. The instrument was a NextSeq 500. TCRdb trimmed public reads at Q25 via fastp, called clones via MiXCR and kept in-frame beta chains. Entries that share a CDR3 protein sequence are merged under the most common genes and DNA. The sample profile shows about 82,000 distinct CDR3 sequences; under 10% of them were found once. Around 1.4% of the sample is held by the ten biggest clonotypes. The sample's time point label, decoded: healthy volunteer bleed at 6 weeks. Total RNA was extracted from unfractionated whole blood collected in Tempus Blood RNA tubes. The sequenced sample consisted of whole blood. The receptors come from a male donor in good health. Some clones in this sample may be carry-over from other donors' samples.

J is TRBJ1-1 and V is TRBV7-2; 8 bases match TRBD1. This CDR3 region has 16 residues. CDR1 is SGHTA and CDR2 is FQGNSA in the germline V gene. After removal of 5 bases from V and 4 bases from J, the junction contained 12 bases not matched to a gene. The CDR3 DNA is TGTGCCAGCAGCGCTGGACAGGGAATGATAACCACTGAAGCTTTCTTT. Its translation is CASSAGQGMITTEAFF.

This clonotype was observed a handful of times. The chain employs TRBV6-5 and TRBJ1-5; D might be TRBD1 (5 bases). The germline V and J ends were trimmed by 0 bases and 7 bases, with 10 bases remaining between them. The CDR3 runs to 14 residues. Looked up from germline, CDR1 is MNHEY and CDR2 is SVGAGI. DNA for the CDR3: TGTGCCAGCAGTTACTCCAAGGGGACCCAGCCCCAGCATTTT. Its protein product is CASSYSKGTQPQHF.

The chain combines TRBV6-5 with TRBJ1-1, with D possibly TRBD1 on 6 matching bases. The germline V gene encodes CDR1 MNHEY and CDR2 SVGAGI. The CDR3 totals 11 residues. Trimming stripped 4 bases from V and 7 bases from J, with 7 bases between. This CDR3 reads CASSWGLEAFF. CDR3 DNA: TGTGCCAGCAGTTGGGGGCTTGAAGCTTTCTTT.

This clonotype was observed at least ten times. The DNA for the CDR3 is TGTGCCAGCAGCTTAGCTCTGTGGGGACTAGCTGAAAGCTCCTACAATGAGCAGTTCTTC. Translated: CASSLALWGLAESSYNEQFF. The V gene is TRBV7-9, the J gene TRBJ2-1; 9 positions match TRBD2. There are 20 residues in the CDR3. J lost 0 bases, V lost 0 bases, and 12 bases had no gene match. Germline assignment: CDR1 SEHNR and CDR2 FQNEAQ (reference sequence).

The chain employs TRBV6-1 and TRBJ2-3, with 13 bases identical to TRBD2. The germline CDR1 and CDR2 sequences are MNHNS and SASEGT. Trimming at V came to 6 bases and at J to 6 bases, leaving 3 bases not matched to a gene. This CDR3 has 14 amino acids. CDR3 amino acids: CASRLAGGGDTQYF. DNA for the CDR3: TGTGCCAGCAGACTAGCGGGAGGGGGGGATACGCAGTATTTT.

In this sample, this clonotype turned up many times. The chain recombines TRBV7-3 with TRBJ2-1; the D gene is possibly TRBD1 (6 bases). V gave up 0 bases and J gave up 5 bases, with 14 bases separating them. CDR3 length: 16 amino acids. Germline V gives CDR1 SGHTA, CDR2 FQGTGA. The CDR3 nucleotides read TGTGCCAGCAGCTTAACCCCAGGGGCACTAGACAATGAGCAGTTCTTC. It translates to CASSLTPGALDNEQFF.

This clonotype was recorded many times. The chain recombines TRBV5-1 with TRBJ1-1, with 8 positions matching TRBD1. The CDR3 runs to 14 residues. After removal of 4 bases from V and 5 bases from J, the junction contained 7 bases not matched to a gene. The germline V gene has CDR1 SGHRS and CDR2 YFSETQ. The chain's CDR3 is CASSPGGAGTEAFF. CDR3 bases: TGCGCCAGCAGCCCAGGGGGCGCGGGGACTGAAGCTTTCTTT.

This clonotype was detected a few times. V is TRBV20-1 and J is TRBJ2-7, with D hard to call. Germline V gene data show CDR1 as DFQATT and CDR2 as SNEGSKA (reference sequence). Trimming cost V 5 bases and J 2 bases, with 16 bases left between them. The CDR3 extends over 14 amino acids. Here the CDR3 reads CSAAGGRVTYEQYF. The CDR3 coding sequence is TGCAGTGCTGCCGGTGGTAGGGTAACCTACGAGCAGTACTTC.

This clonotype was seen a handful of times. The chain recombines TRBV7-2 with TRBJ2-3; 11 bases map to TRBD2. CDR1 is SGHTA, CDR2 FQGNSA, per germline. The CDR3 sequence is 14 residues long. The V and J ends lost 7 bases and 5 bases, in that order; junction bases with no gene match: 5. The CDR3 region has the DNA TGTGCCAGCAACATAGCGGGGGGGCAAGATACGCAGTATTTT. Protein: CASNIAGGQDTQYF.

In this sample, this clonotype turned up a few times. The chain uses TRBV6-6 and TRBJ2-5; the match to TRBD2 covers 7 bases. The CDR3 covers 15 residues. V gave up 2 bases and J gave up 5 bases; unmatched junction bases: 8. Looked up from germline, CDR1 is MNHNY and CDR2 is SVGAGI (reference sequence). CDR3 residues: CASSYTGRGDETQYF. CDR3 in DNA: TGTGCCAGCAGTTACACCGGCCGGGGGGACGAGACCCAGTACTTC.

The chain recombines TRBV6-1 with TRBJ2-1; D unclear. The V and J ends lost 1 base and 0 bases respectively, with 10 bases between them. Germline V lookup: CDR1 MNHNS, CDR2 SASEGT. This CDR3 has 16 residues. CDR3 sequence reads: CASSEGAQSSYNEQFF. The CDR3 bases are TGTGCCAGCAGTGAAGGGGCCCAGAGCTCCTACAATGAGCAGTTCTTC.

V is TRBV3-1 and J is TRBJ1-2, with TRBD1 matching over 10 bases. Per the germline V gene, CDR1 is LGHDT and CDR2 is YNNKEL (reference sequence). Trimming took 1 base from V and 7 from J; bases not matched to a gene: 9. The CDR3 spans 16 residues. The CDR3 region is CASSQGEGTGVRGYTF. The CDR3 DNA reads TGTGCCAGCAGCCAAGGCGAAGGGACAGGGGTTCGTGGCTACACCTTC.

The chain is built from TRBV4-1 and TRBJ2-7, with 10 bases that match TRBD2. Looked up from germline, CDR1 is MGHRA and CDR2 is YSYEKL. This CDR3 is 17 amino acids long. J was trimmed by 5 bases and V by 1 base; bases with no gene match: 11. CDR3 in amino acids: CASSQGGGLAEGDEQYF. CDR3 in DNA: TGCGCCAGCAGCCAAGGAGGTGGACTAGCGGAGGGGGACGAGCAGTACTTC.

The V call is TRBV2, the J call TRBJ2-7; D perhaps matches TRBD2 (6 bases). Trimming shortened V by 4 bases and J by 0 bases, and 19 bases separated the two germline ends. CDR1 is SNHLY, CDR2 FYNNEI, per germline. The length of the CDR3 is 17 residues. The DNA of the CDR3 is TGTGCCAGCAGTGGGGGCCCGACGGGACTGAGCTCCTACGAGCAGTACTTC. Protein product: CASSGGPTGLSSYEQYF.

The chain employs TRBV24-1 and TRBJ2-3; TRBD2 might be the D (6 bases). Germline assignment: CDR1 KGHDR and CDR2 SFDVKD. This CDR3 comprises 18 residues. Trimming removed 5 bases at V and 2 bases at J, with 22 bases between. The CDR3 nucleotides read TGTGCCACCAGTGCGGGGATCGGAGGGGCGCAGGTCACAGATACGCAGTATTTT. This gives the protein CATSAGIGGAQVTDTQYF.

This clonotype has only a few counts. The genes are TRBV20-1 and TRBJ2-7; 7 positions match TRBD2. After removal of 3 bases from V and 4 bases from J, the junction contained 21 bases not matched to a gene. The CDR3 sequence is 18 residues long. CDR1 and CDR2 (germline): DFQATT, SNEGSKA (reference sequence). The CDR3, as DNA: TGCAGTGCTAGGTCTCTACCTAAAGGAGGGACTAAAAAATACGAGCAGTACTTC. This translates into CSARSLPKGGTKKYEQYF.

The V gene is TRBV7-6, the J gene TRBJ1-5, with D perhaps TRBD1 (6 bases). The germline V gene has CDR1 SGHVS and CDR2 FNYEAQ. V was clipped by 0 bases and J by 9 bases, with 18 bases between them. The CDR3 spans 16 residues. The CDR3 nucleotides read TGTGCCAGCAGCTTAGCCGACAGGCCGGCCATGAGGCCCCAGCATTTT. It is translated as CASSLADRPAMRPQHF.

This clonotype has more than one count but fewer than ten. The CDR3 coding sequence is TGTGCCAGCAGTTTAACAGGGGTCCCTAGCACAGATACGCAGTATTTT. Its protein product is CASSLTGVPSTDTQYF. This rearrangement joins TRBV27 to TRBJ2-3; 7 positions match TRBD1. Germline assignment: CDR1 MNHEY and CDR2 SMNVEV (reference sequence). V shed 2 bases, J shed 0 bases, and the junction held 5 bases outside the gene matches. There are 16 residues in the CDR3.

The V gene is TRBV6-6, the J gene TRBJ2-6; TRBD1 is a possible D gene (6 bases). The ends were cut back, 0 bases at V and 0 bases at J, with 18 bases in the middle. Germline assignment: CDR1 MNHNY and CDR2 SVGAGI (reference sequence). The CDR3 contains 20 residues. CDR3 sequence reads: CASSYSMGWTARSGANVLTF. The CDR3 DNA reads TGTGCCAGCAGTTACTCGATGGGTTGGACAGCCCGCTCTGGGGCCAACGTCCTGACTTTC.

The chain recombines TRBV18 with TRBJ2-1; the D is unclear. V was pared by 2 bases and J by 5 bases, with 7 bases between. The germline V gene has CDR1 KGHSH and CDR2 LQKENI. This CDR3 is 13 amino acids long. In DNA form, the CDR3 reads TGTGCCAGCTCACCAGGAACCAACAATGAGCAGTTCTTC. Amino acids: CASSPGTNNEQFF.

This clonotype came up a few times. This chain joins TRBV5-1 and TRBJ2-3; D remains unclear. The CDR3 length is 13 residues. Germline CDR1 is SGHRS and CDR2 is YFSETQ. Trimming removed 7 bases at V and 0 bases at J, with 9 bases between. CDR3 bases: TGCGCCAGCCGCCCTGCTAGCACAGATACGCAGTATTTT. Translation: CASRPASTDTQYF.